Below, 10 T cell receptor beta chains from the same sample are listed, as sequenced in a study of Ad26.COV2.S vaccination and SARS-CoV-2 variants. Treatment given: roughly 20 received Ad26.COV2.S at low or high dose, single or two shots; a few received placebo; per-sample allocation not given. The investigators took samples on day 63 after the first vaccine or placebo injection. Measured with immunoSEQ multiplex PCR; TCRdb has only the in-frame clones, and not every one. This sample carries 300,000 to 500,000 clones, about 85% of them seen once, and the ten largest clones take under 4%. Sequenced material: peripheral blood, taken in a trial of Ad26.COV2.S vaccine versus placebo. Receptors were obtained from a person between 18 and 65 years old who received the Ad26.COV2.S COVID-19 vaccine or a placebo.

This rearrangement joins TRBV7-2 to TRBJ1-3; 7 bases line up with TRBD1. Germline V gives CDR1 SGHTA, CDR2 FQGNSA. J gave up 3 bases and V 4 bases, and 3 bases lay outside the gene matches. The length of the CDR3 is 14 residues. The CDR3 region has the DNA TGTGCCAGCAGCTCAAGACAGGGTGGAAACACCATATATTTT. It is translated as CASSSRQGGNTIYF.

The V and J genes are TRBV9 and TRBJ1-1; D may be TRBD1 (6 bases). CDR1 SGDLS and CDR2 YYNGEE come from the germline V gene. The CDR3 is 16 residues long. Trimming shortened V by 0 bases and J by 4 bases, and 16 bases separated the two germline ends. The CDR3 DNA is TGTGCCAGCAGCGTAGATCTGGGGGGGCCGAGCACTGAAGCTTTCTTT. Translated: CASSVDLGGPSTEAFF.

To note about this clone: This specimen includes other DNA sequences encoding the same CDR3. The rearrangement links TRBV18 to TRBJ1-2; D remains unclear. The CDR3 extends over 13 amino acids. V lost 3 bases, J lost 1 base, and 6 bases lay in between. Germline V lookup: CDR1 KGHSH, CDR2 LQKENI. CDR3 nucleotide sequence: TGTGCCAGCTCACCGCAGGATAACTATGGCTACACCTTC. The encoded protein is CASSPQDNYGYTF.

The chain carries TRBV7-2 and TRBJ2-5, with D perhaps matching TRBD1 (6 bases). The germline V gene has CDR1 SGHTA and CDR2 FQGNSA. The CDR3 runs to 14 residues. Trimming left V 5 bases short and J 5 bases short, with 15 bases between. CDR3 in amino acids: CASSTRTEWETQYF. Here the CDR3 DNA reads TGTGCCAGCAGCACTCGGACAGAGTGGGAGACCCAGTACTTC.

This chain links TRBV3-1 (or the pseudogene TRBV3-2) with TRBJ2-7, with TRBD2 matching over 7 bases. This CDR3 has 15 amino acids. Germline assignment: CDR1 LGHDT and CDR2 YNNKEL (reference sequence). Trimming removed 4 bases from V and 3 bases from J; junction bases left unmatched: 9. CDR3 nucleotides: TGTGCCAGCAGCCGCGGTAGTGGGGGGGTCTACGAGCAGTACTTC. Translating it yields CASSRGSGGVYEQYF.

The chain is built from TRBV12-3 or TRBV12-4 and TRBJ1-1; 7 bases are shared with TRBD1. The CDR3 runs to 11 residues. V trimming: 10 bases; J trimming: 7 bases; junction bases outside the gene matches: 6. The CDR3 sequence: CATHRGDEAFF. Written as DNA, the CDR3 is TGTGCCACCCACAGGGGAGATGAAGCTTTCTTT.

This chain uses TRBV11-2 with TRBJ2-1, with D perhaps matching TRBD1 or TRBD2 (6 bases each). Looked up from germline, CDR1 is SGHAT and CDR2 is FQNNGV. The ends were cut back, 1 base at V and 11 bases at J, with 15 bases in the middle. The CDR3 runs to 14 residues. This chain's CDR3 is CASSLGFGGVQQFF. DNA for the CDR3: TGTGCCAGCAGCTTAGGCTTCGGGGGCGTCCAGCAGTTCTTC.

J is TRBJ1-6 and V is TRBV7-9; TRBD1 agrees at 8 bases. The CDR3 totals 12 residues. Looked up from germline, CDR1 is SEHNR and CDR2 is FQNEAQ (reference sequence). The V and J ends lost 5 bases and 14 bases, in that order; junction bases with no gene match: 5. This CDR3 reads CASSPGGMTLHF. The DNA for the CDR3 is TGTGCCAGCAGCCCAGGGGGCATGACCCTCCACTTT.

The chain couples TRBV7-9 to TRBJ1-1; D not resolved. The V end lost 4 bases, the J end lost 1 base, and 7 bases lay between the germline ends. Germline V gene lookup returns CDR1 SEHNR and CDR2 FQNEAQ (reference sequence). This CDR3 region has 13 residues. The CDR3 DNA reads TGTGCCAGCAGCTGGCAGGAGAACACTGAAGCTTTCTTT. Translation: CASSWQENTEAFF.

This clone was detected once. The rearrangement uses TRBV12-5 and TRBJ2-7; D unresolved. CDR1 is LGHNT and CDR2 is FRNRAP in the germline V gene. This CDR3 has 19 amino acids. The V and J ends lost 0 bases and 0 bases respectively, with 21 bases between them. The CDR3 DNA sequence: TGTGCTAGTGGTTTGGTTGTTGCCCCGCTCGGATCAAGCTCCTACGAGCAGTACTTC. Protein sequence: CASGLVVAPLGSSSYEQYF.